A selection of T cell receptor beta chains follows, all from one sample in a study of vaccination and CD4 T cells after COVID-19. Their target antigens are unknown. TCRdb redid the calling of the PCR reads with MiXCR, one entry per CDR3 protein. The table shows 11,000 or so distinct CDR3 sequences, with around 60% occurring only once. The source material was CD4+ T cells from blood, cultured in vitro. The origin of the receptors is a human donor who had recovered from COVID-19. Both conserved end residues are part of each CDR3. A D gene is named only where the DNA matches it firmly. Size tells how often a clone was seen (once, few, many) or the class of an expanded clone, and some rows leave it out.

>NA|TRBJ2-1|TRBD1|TRBV2
CASSQGQGVFGVQFF
TGTGCCAGCAGCCAGGGACAGGGGGTTTTTGGTGTACAGTTCTTC
>NA|TRBJ1-1|NA|TRBV11-2
CASSSGSREAFF
TGTGCCAGCAGCTCCGGGTCGCGTGAAGCTTTCTTT
>NA|TRBJ2-3|TRBD2|TRBV2
CASGGGATLVTQYF
TGTGCCAGCGGCGGGGGAGCGACCCTAGTTACGCAGTATTTT
>NA|TRBJ2-3|NA|TRBV27
CASSSYDDYTDTQYF
TGTGCCAGCAGTTCCTACGATGACTACACAGATACGCAGTATTTT
>NA|TRBJ1-1|TRBD1|TRBV2
CASSARVQGKVEAFF
TGTGCCAGCAGTGCACGGGTACAGGGGAAGGTCGAAGCTTTCTTT
>few|TRBJ1-3|NA|TRBV19
CASSTLDSGNTIYF
TGTGCCAGTAGTACCCTCGACTCTGGAAACACCATATATTTT
>NA|TRBJ1-5|NA|TRBV11-3
CASSLATCGFCCQPQHF
TGTGCCAGCAGCCTCGCCACGTGTGGGTTTTGTTGTCAGCCCCAGCATTTT
>NA|TRBJ1-5|NA|TRBV28
CATGTLGLRDSNQPQHF
TGTGCCACTGGGACTCTCGGCCTACGGGATAGCAATCAGCCCCAGCATTTT
>once|TRBJ2-5|NA|TRBV6-1
CASTPGGGETQYF
TGTGCCAGCACCCCAGGGGGGGGAGAGACCCAGTACTTC
>few|TRBJ2-2|NA|TRBV7-6
CASSLRSDSNTGELFF
TGTGCCAGCAGCTTACGGTCGGACTCGAACACCGGGGAGCTGTTTTTT